What follows describes a single TCR beta chain. The ends were cut back, 0 bases at V and 2 bases at J, with 8 bases in the middle. This CDR3 has 14 amino acids. CDR1 and CDR2 (germline): SGHKS, YYEKEE (reference sequence). The method was immunoSEQ multiplex PCR; TCRdb's version includes in-frame clones alone and lacks a portion of them. The table shows tens of thousands of clones, with around 94% occurring only once. The entry originates in a study of OX40 agonist ivuxolimab in advanced cancers. Any history of autoimmune disease or systemic immunosuppression disqualified patients. The sequence came from an adult with an advanced solid tumor such as melanoma, head and neck, liver or kidney cancer. The sequencing here drew on CD4+ or CD8+ T cells sorted from blood, taken in a trial of the OX40 agonist ivuxolimab. V gene TRBV5-5 combines with J gene TRBJ1-1, with D unclear. The CDR3 reads CASSLGRRNTEAFF. The DNA for the CDR3 is TGTGCCAGCAGCTTGGGCAGACGAAACACTGAAGCTTTCTTT.